This entry describes one T cell receptor beta chain. Additional DNA sequences in this sample encode the identical CDR3. This record comes from a study of beta chain features in type 1 diabetes. Turning to the study itself: Across all samples, some 98 million sorted cells were examined.

The CDR3 has 13 residues. V lost 1 base and J lost 4, with 7 bases in between. The germline gives CDR1 SGHTA, CDR2 FQGNSA. Every bit of the isolated RNA underwent reverse transcription, so sequencing read expressed TCRB transcripts. TCRdb's copy holds only in-frame clones and misses some; the assay was immunoSEQ multiplex PCR. The sample has 450,000 to 600,000 clones, about 30% seen once. This clonotype was obtained from a man between 18 and 29 years old in good health. The rearrangement links TRBV7-2 to TRBJ2-5; no firm D call. The sequenced material came from naive CD4+ T cells from blood. The CDR3 region is CASSLGQRETQYF. The CDR3 DNA is TGTGCCAGCAGCTTAGGGCAGCGAGAGACCCAGTACTTC.